This is a list of T cell receptor beta chains from one sample in a study of siplizumab effects on memory and regulatory T cells. Libraries were prepared by immunoSEQ multiplex PCR; TCRdb keeps only in-frame clonotypes and omits some of them. This table holds approximately 92,000 clones, over 90% found once. Sequenced material: non-Treg CD4+ T cells sorted from blood. Every receptor here comes from a human donor in good health. The CDR3 runs from the conserved cysteine through the conserved F or W. The D gene is left open where the match is weak. The size field is filled for only some rows; it gives once, few, many or a size class.

J: TRBJ2-7
size: -
V: TRBV19
D: TRBD2
CDR3: CASSIDLSGSPYEQYF
DNA: TGTGCCAGTAGTATAGATCTAAGCGGGAGTCCCTACGAGCAGTACTTC

J: TRBJ1-5
size: -
V: TRBV6-1
D: TRBD1
CDR3: CASSEFRTGRDQPQHF
DNA: TGTGCCAGCAGTGAATTTCGGACAGGTAGAGATCAGCCCCAGCATTTT

J: TRBJ2-5
size: -
V: TRBV29-1
D: -
CDR3: CKGVETQYF
DNA: TGCAAGGGTGTCGAGACCCAGTACTTC

J: TRBJ2-5
size: -
V: TRBV29-1
D: -
CDR3: CSVVPSRKGPETQYF
DNA: TGCAGCGTTGTCCCGTCAAGGAAAGGCCCCGAGACCCAGTACTTC

J: TRBJ1-5
size: few
V: TRBV29-1
D: -
CDR3: CSVRGSNQPQHF
DNA: TGCAGCGTCAGGGGTAGCAATCAGCCCCAGCATTTT

J: TRBJ2-7
size: -
V: TRBV5-5
D: -
CDR3: CASSGDGAYEQYF
DNA: TGTGCTAGTTCGGGGGACGGTGCCTACGAGCAGTACTTC

J: TRBJ2-1
size: -
V: TRBV28
D: -
CDR3: CASSPNRDLYNEQFF
DNA: TGTGCCAGCAGCCCTAACCGGGACCTATACAATGAGCAGTTCTTC

J: TRBJ2-1
size: -
V: TRBV7-3
D: -
CDR3: CASSPKLSESSYNEQFF
DNA: TGTGCCAGCAGCCCTAAATTGAGCGAGAGCTCCTACAATGAGCAGTTCTTC

J: TRBJ2-5
size: once
V: TRBV5-1
D: -
CDR3: CASRSGETQYF
DNA: TGCGCCAGCAGATCGGGAGAGACCCAGTACTTC

J: TRBJ2-7
size: -
V: TRBV14
D: -
CDR3: CASSRGHYEQYF
DNA: TGTGCCAGCAGTAGGGGCCACTACGAGCAGTACTTC

J: TRBJ2-1
size: -
V: TRBV7-9
D: -
CDR3: CASSSERNEQFF
DNA: TGTGCCAGCAGCTCGGAGAGGAATGAGCAGTTCTTC

J: TRBJ2-6
size: -
V: TRBV28
D: -
CDR3: CASSVPMPGANVLTF
DNA: TGTGCCAGCAGTGTTCCCATGCCTGGGGCCAACGTCCTGACTTTC

J: TRBJ2-3
size: -
V: TRBV18
D: -
CDR3: CASSRDRTTDTQYF
DNA: TGTGCCAGCTCACGAGACAGGACCACAGATACGCAGTATTTT

J: TRBJ1-2
size: -
V: TRBV5-5
D: -
CDR3: CASSILIRGEEGYTF
DNA: TGTGCCAGCAGCATATTAATTCGGGGAGAGGAAGGCTACACCTTC

J: TRBJ2-2
size: once
V: TRBV18
D: TRBD2
CDR3: CASSGTSGVNTGELFF
DNA: TGTGCCAGCTCTGGAACTAGCGGGGTGAACACCGGGGAGCTGTTTTTT

J: TRBJ2-5
size: -
V: TRBV5-1
D: -
CDR3: CASSLGSASQGTQYF
DNA: TGCGCCAGCAGCTTAGGTTCGGCATCCCAAGGGACCCAGTACTTC

J: TRBJ1-1
size: -
V: TRBV5-4
D: -
CDR3: CASSLDSGLNTEAFF
DNA: TGTGCCAGCAGCTTGGACTCCGGGTTGAACACTGAAGCTTTCTTT

J: TRBJ1-2
size: -
V: TRBV19
D: -
CDR3: CASLTTGSRRVNGYTF
DNA: TGTGCCAGTTTGACCACAGGGTCGCGAAGAGTCAATGGCTACACCTTC

J: TRBJ2-1
size: once
V: TRBV6-6
D: -
CDR3: CASRRLGDYSYNEQFF
DNA: TGTGCCAGCAGGCGCCTGGGGGATTACTCATACAATGAGCAGTTCTTC

J: TRBJ2-5
size: once
V: TRBV2
D: -
CDR3: CASIEGERRETQYF
DNA: TGTGCCAGCATCGAGGGGGAGCGTAGGGAGACCCAGTACTTC

J: TRBJ1-4
size: -
V: TRBV4-1
D: -
CDR3: CASSQDLGPTNEKLFF
DNA: TGCGCCAGCAGCCAAGATCTGGGGCCAACTAATGAAAAACTGTTTTTT

J: TRBJ1-3
size: -
V: TRBV30
D: -
CDR3: CAWSPTGSSGNTIYF
DNA: TGTGCCTGGAGTCCAACAGGGAGCTCTGGAAACACCATATATTTT

J: TRBJ1-5
size: -
V: TRBV7-3
D: -
CDR3: CASSLKPDQPQHF
DNA: TGTGCCAGCAGCTTAAAACCAGATCAGCCCCAGCATTTT

J: TRBJ2-2
size: -
V: TRBV7-3
D: -
CDR3: CASSLSGLGTGELFF
DNA: TGTGCCAGCAGCTTGTCAGGGTTGGGGACCGGGGAGCTGTTTTTT

J: TRBJ2-2
size: -
V: TRBV5-4
D: -
CDR3: CASSFSDTGELFF
DNA: TGTGCCAGCAGCTTTAGCGACACCGGGGAGCTGTTTTTT

J: TRBJ1-5
size: -
V: TRBV19
D: -
CDR3: CASSIQQGGTQPQHF
DNA: TGTGCCAGTAGTATTCAACAGGGAGGTACTCAGCCCCAGCATTTT

J: TRBJ2-7
size: -
V: TRBV5-1
D: -
CDR3: CASSLASGVNPGPLEQYF
DNA: TGCGCCAGCAGCTTGGCGAGCGGAGTCAACCCCGGTCCTCTCGAGCAGTACTTC

J: TRBJ1-2
size: -
V: TRBV2
D: -
CDR3: CASSPGRNYGYTF
DNA: TGTGCCAGCAGCCCAGGCCGGAATTATGGCTACACCTTC

J: TRBJ2-2
size: once
V: TRBV5-1
D: TRBD1
CDR3: CASTRDSANTGELFF
DNA: TGCGCCAGCACCCGGGACAGCGCGAACACCGGGGAGCTGTTTTTT

J: TRBJ1-1
size: -
V: TRBV6-5
D: -
CDR3: CASSYHGGRLRAEAFF
DNA: TGTGCCAGCAGTTACCACGGAGGACGTTTGAGGGCTGAAGCTTTCTTT

J: TRBJ1-4
size: -
V: TRBV28
D: TRBD1
CDR3: CASTLGGWTNEKLFF
DNA: TGTGCCAGCACTTTAGGGGGCTGGACTAATGAAAAACTGTTTTTT

J: TRBJ2-6
size: -
V: TRBV15
D: -
CDR3: CATSRDWPNVLTF
DNA: TGTGCCACCAGCAGAGATTGGCCCAACGTCCTGACTTTC

J: TRBJ1-1
size: -
V: TRBV18
D: TRBD1
CDR3: CASSPGTGTEAFF
DNA: TGTGCCAGCTCGCCCGGGACAGGGACTGAAGCTTTCTTT

J: TRBJ1-1
size: once
V: TRBV11-2
D: -
CDR3: CASSLLNTEAFF
DNA: TGTGCCAGCAGCTTACTGAACACTGAAGCTTTCTTT

J: TRBJ1-1
size: -
V: TRBV5-1
D: -
CDR3: CASSLGPGRGNTEAFF
DNA: TGCGCCAGCAGCTTGGGCCCGGGACGGGGTAACACTGAAGCTTTCTTT

J: TRBJ2-7
size: -
V: TRBV27
D: TRBD1
CDR3: CASSDRDREEQYF
DNA: TGTGCCAGCAGTGACAGGGATAGAGAAGAGCAGTACTTC

J: TRBJ2-7
size: -
V: TRBV18
D: TRBD2
CDR3: CASSGAYEQYF
DNA: TGTGCCAGCAGCGGGGCCTACGAGCAGTACTTC

J: TRBJ2-7
size: once
V: TRBV10-2
D: -
CDR3: CATEGGWPYEQYF
DNA: TGCGCCACCGAGGGGGGTTGGCCCTACGAGCAGTACTTC

J: TRBJ2-7
size: -
V: TRBV18
D: -
CDR3: CASSRGDSYEQYF
DNA: TGTGCCAGCTCCCGCGGGGACTCCTACGAGCAGTACTTC

J: TRBJ2-1
size: -
V: TRBV7-9
D: -
CDR3: CASSLAGKGGNEQFF
DNA: TGTGCCAGCAGCTTAGCAGGTAAAGGGGGTAACGAGCAGTTCTTC

J: TRBJ1-1
size: -
V: TRBV7-8
D: -
CDR3: CASSFEGQSRTEAFF
DNA: TGTGCCAGCAGCTTCGAAGGACAGTCGCGCACTGAAGCTTTCTTT

J: TRBJ2-6
size: -
V: TRBV14
D: TRBD2
CDR3: CASSQVGTSGSLAGANVLTF
DNA: TGTGCCAGCAGCCAAGTAGGGACTAGCGGGAGTCTTGCTGGGGCCAACGTCCTGACTTTC

J: TRBJ1-2
size: -
V: TRBV30
D: -
CDR3: CAWRADSFYGYTF
DNA: TGTGCCTGGAGGGCCGACAGTTTCTATGGCTACACCTTC

J: TRBJ2-2
size: -
V: TRBV11-1
D: -
CDR3: CASAIARPVTGELFF
DNA: TGTGCCAGCGCTATAGCTCGTCCCGTTACCGGGGAGCTGTTTTTT

J: TRBJ1-5
size: -
V: TRBV2
D: -
CDR3: CASSQGGQPQHF
DNA: TGTGCCAGCAGTCAGGGTGGTCAGCCCCAGCATTTT

J: TRBJ2-2
size: -
V: TRBV5-1
D: TRBD2
CDR3: CASSLVGGAGELFF
DNA: TGCGCCAGCAGCTTGGTCGGGGGGGCCGGGGAGCTGTTTTTT

J: TRBJ1-2
size: -
V: TRBV7-9
D: -
CDR3: CASSLLTWGFDGYTF
DNA: TGTGCCAGCAGCTTACTAACATGGGGGTTCGATGGCTACACCTTC

J: TRBJ2-4
size: -
V: TRBV5-1
D: -
CDR3: CASSLQGLAKNIQYF
DNA: TGCGCCAGCAGCTTGCAGGGACTAGCCAAAAACATTCAGTACTTC

J: TRBJ1-2
size: -
V: TRBV19
D: TRBD1
CDR3: CASSLQGINYGYTF
DNA: TGTGCCAGTAGCCTACAGGGGATTAACTATGGCTACACCTTC

J: TRBJ2-7
size: -
V: TRBV30
D: -
CDR3: CAWSVRVGRYEQYF
DNA: TGTGCCTGGAGTGTGAGGGTCGGGAGATACGAGCAGTACTTC

J: TRBJ1-4
size: once
V: TRBV25-1
D: TRBD1
CDR3: CASTGQGFPLYNEKLFF
DNA: TGTGCCAGCACGGGACAGGGGTTCCCTCTTTATAATGAAAAACTGTTTTTT

J: TRBJ2-2
size: -
V: TRBV7-9
D: -
CDR3: CASSFDTNTGELFF
DNA: TGTGCCAGCAGCTTCGACACGAACACCGGGGAGCTGTTTTTT

J: TRBJ2-2
size: -
V: TRBV19
D: -
CDR3: CASTPTLHGELFF
DNA: TGTGCCAGTACCCCGACTCTGCACGGGGAGCTGTTTTTT

J: TRBJ2-1
size: -
V: TRBV27
D: TRBD2
CDR3: CASRPPGEGRNEQFF
DNA: TGTGCCAGCCGCCCTCCGGGGGAGGGCCGGAATGAGCAGTTCTTC

J: TRBJ1-5
size: -
V: TRBV18
D: -
CDR3: CASSPPGVQPQHF
DNA: TGTGCCAGCTCACCACCAGGGGTTCAGCCCCAGCATTTT

J: TRBJ1-2
size: -
V: TRBV6-1
D: TRBD1
CDR3: CASSVAGGAIYGYTF
DNA: TGTGCCAGCAGTGTGGCAGGGGGCGCGATCTATGGCTACACCTTC

J: TRBJ2-1
size: -
V: TRBV11-3
D: TRBD1
CDR3: CASSPGGTGMIEQFF
DNA: TGTGCCAGCAGCCCCGGAGGGACAGGGATGATTGAGCAGTTCTTC

J: TRBJ1-2
size: -
V: TRBV5-1
D: -
CDR3: CASSLDSGNGYTF
DNA: TGCGCCAGCAGCTTGGATTCAGGGAATGGCTACACCTTC

J: TRBJ2-5
size: -
V: TRBV18
D: TRBD2
CDR3: CASSPGLARETQYF
DNA: TGTGCCAGCTCACCGGGACTAGCACGAGAGACCCAGTACTTC

J: TRBJ1-1
size: few
V: TRBV28
D: -
CDR3: CASSLWTEAFF
DNA: TGTGCCAGCAGTCTTTGGACTGAAGCTTTCTTT